These T cell receptor beta chains were read from a single sample in a study of T-cell memory formation after mild COVID-19. Using its own MiXCR run on the 5' RACE reads, TCRdb lists one record per CDR3 protein. The profile shows 300,000 to 400,000 distinct CDR3 sequences, around 14% of them singletons. The sequencing input was PBMCs or a T cell subset sorted from them (not recorded which). The source is a man aged 18 to 30 who had mild COVID-19 (a few samples of this study predate the infection). Cell type and time point are not known. Both conserved end residues are part of each CDR3. A D gene is named only where the DNA matches it firmly. Part of the rows lack a size; the others show once, few, many or a class for expanded clones.

J gene	D gene	clone size	CDR3 length	V gene	CDR3 DNA	CDR3 protein
TRBJ2-2	TRBD2	few	16	TRBV7-2	TGTGCCAGCAGCTTAGCGCTAGCGGGGGGTACCGGGGAGCTGTTTTTT	CASSLALAGGTGELFF
TRBJ1-5	-	-	15	TRBV3-1	TGTGCCAGCAGCCGGAACCCGGGACCCAATCAGCCCCAGCATTTT	CASSRNPGPNQPQHF
TRBJ2-2	-	many	14	TRBV12-3/TRBV12-4	TGTGCCAGCAGTCCCAACTCGAACACCGGGGAGCTGTTTTTT	CASSPNSNTGELFF
TRBJ2-2	-	-	13	TRBV20-1	TGCAGTGCACCTGGACAGCCTGGCGGGGAGCTGTTTTTT	CSAPGQPGGELFF
TRBJ2-1	TRBD2	-	15	TRBV20-1	TGCAGTGCTAGATCGGGACTAGGAGTCATCGATGAGCAGTTCTTC	CSARSGLGVIDEQFF
TRBJ2-1	-	few	15	TRBV5-1	TGCGCCAGCAGCTTGGACGGGGAGGCCTACAATGAGCAGTTCTTC	CASSLDGEAYNEQFF
TRBJ2-2	-	few	16	TRBV9	TGTGCCAGCAGCGTAGTATCCACAGGGTACACCGGGGAGCTGTTTTTT	CASSVVSTGYTGELFF
TRBJ2-1	TRBD2	-	15	TRBV11-3	TGTGCCAGCAGCCTGGGGAGGGCCCAGGACAATGAGCAGTTCTTC	CASSLGRAQDNEQFF
TRBJ1-1	-	-	14	TRBV12-3/TRBV12-4	TGTGCCAGCAGTTTAAGGGGGATGGACACTGAAGCTTTCTTT	CASSLRGMDTEAFF
TRBJ2-7	-	few	15	TRBV5-1	TGCGCCAGCAGCTTGGCCCGGGCCAAGAGGAGCGAGCAGTACTTC	CASSLARAKRSEQYF
TRBJ1-2	-	few	14	TRBV7-2	TGTGCCAGCAGACAGGGTGGAAGGGACTATGGCTACACCTTC	CASRQGGRDYGYTF
TRBJ2-3	TRBD1	few	17	TRBV12-3/TRBV12-4	TGTGCCAGCAGCAACCCCCGGGACAGGGTGTGGGCAGATACGCAGTATTTT	CASSNPRDRVWADTQYF
TRBJ2-2	TRBD1	few	14	TRBV4-2	TGTGCCAGCAGAGGACAGGGGGGAACCGGGGAGCTGTTTTTT	CASRGQGGTGELFF
TRBJ2-5	TRBD1	many	14	TRBV12-3/TRBV12-4	TGTGCCAGCAGTTTAGAACAGGGGCAAGAGACCCAGTACTTC	CASSLEQGQETQYF
TRBJ2-4	-	-	15	TRBV3-1	TGTGCCAGCAGCTTCCGGGACGCCGCCAAAAACATTCAGTACTTC	CASSFRDAAKNIQYF
TRBJ1-1	TRBD1	-	19	TRBV7-3	TGTGCCAGCAGCTTACTCCCACAGGGGCTCTCTAGGGAGAACACTGAAGCTTTCTTT	CASSLLPQGLSRENTEAFF
TRBJ2-3	TRBD1	few	16	TRBV5-1	TGCGCCAGCAGCTTGGATCACAGGGGGCGCACAGATACGCAGTATTTT	CASSLDHRGRTDTQYF
TRBJ2-1	TRBD1	few	15	TRBV24-1	TGTGCCACGGCGCCCGGAACAGGGGGTACCGATGAGCAGTTCTTC	CATAPGTGGTDEQFF
TRBJ2-1	-	few	16	TRBV5-6	TGTGCCAGCACCACGGAGGAGATGGAAAACTACAATGAGCAGTTCTTC	CASTTEEMENYNEQFF
TRBJ1-2	-	-	14	TRBV6-5	TGTGCCAGCAGTTACTCGCAGGCCAGCTATGGCTACACCTTC	CASSYSQASYGYTF
TRBJ1-2	-	-	14	TRBV7-2	TGTGCCAGCAGCCCTGCGAATCGGATCGAGGGCTACACCTTC	CASSPANRIEGYTF
TRBJ2-1	-	-	15	TRBV6-5	TGTGCCAGCAGTAGGGCATTTCTCTCCTACAATGAGCAGTTCTTC	CASSRAFLSYNEQFF
TRBJ2-1	-	-	11	TRBV2	TGTGCCACCAGCGGCTACAATGAGCAGTTCTTC	CATSGYNEQFF
TRBJ1-1	-	-	18	TRBV28	TGTGCCAGCAGTAGCCTAAACGCGGACAGACGTCGGAACACTGAAGCTTTCTTT	CASSSLNADRRRNTEAFF
TRBJ2-2	-	-	14	TRBV10-3	TGTGCCTCCCAGGGATTTGAGAACACCGGGGAGCTGTTTTTT	CASQGFENTGELFF
TRBJ1-6	-	-	17	TRBV28	TGTGCCAGCCTCCCGGACGGGCGGAGCTCCTATAATTCACCCCTCCACTTT	CASLPDGRSSYNSPLHF
TRBJ1-5	-	-	12	TRBV19	TGTGCCAGTAGTATAGGGGGCCAGCCCCAGCATTTT	CASSIGGQPQHF
TRBJ2-2	-	-	13	TRBV6-5	TGTGCCAGCAGCCCAGTCGACACCGGGGAGCTGTTTTTT	CASSPVDTGELFF
TRBJ2-1	TRBD1	few	16	TRBV6-2/TRBV6-3	TGTGCCAGCCGAAGGATTTGGGACAGGAGATACAATGAGCAGTTCTTC	CASRRIWDRRYNEQFF
TRBJ2-7	-	-	13	TRBV7-2	TGTGCCAGCAGCCCAGGCAGGGGCAGGGAGCAGTACTTC	CASSPGRGREQYF
TRBJ1-2	-	-	15	TRBV5-1	TGCGCCAGCAGCCCGGACGGACAGTGGAACTATGGCTACACCTTC	CASSPDGQWNYGYTF
TRBJ1-1	-	many	14	TRBV5-1	TGCGCCAGCAGCTTGGGGACTTTGAACACTGAAGCTTTCTTT	CASSLGTLNTEAFF
TRBJ2-3	TRBD2	few	15	TRBV5-1	TGCGCCAGCAGCTCGACTAGCGGGGGGATCAATACGCAGTATTTT	CASSSTSGGINTQYF
TRBJ2-7	-	many	12	TRBV4-3	TGCGCCAGCAGCCAAGGAGGCTCCGAGCAGTACTTC	CASSQGGSEQYF
TRBJ2-3	-	-	13	TRBV3-1	TGTGCCAGCAGCCTCCGATCGGGAGATACGCAGTATTTT	CASSLRSGDTQYF
TRBJ2-1	-	many	15	TRBV7-9	TGTGCCAGCAGTCTCCCCTATCCCACCCACAATGAGCAGTTCTTC	CASSLPYPTHNEQFF
TRBJ2-1	TRBD1	many	15	TRBV5-1	TGCGCCAGCAGCTTATATGGACAGGAAAACAATGAGCAGTTCTTC	CASSLYGQENNEQFF
TRBJ2-6	-	few	18	TRBV6-6	TGTGCCAGCATCCCGGGGTTAGGGGCGAGCTCTGGGGCCAACGTCCTGACTTTC	CASIPGLGASSGANVLTF
TRBJ2-1	-	-	14	TRBV7-2	TGTGCCAGCAGCCCCTCGAGGGGGGGGAATGAGCAGTTCTTC	CASSPSRGGNEQFF
TRBJ2-5	-	-	13	TRBV5-1	TGCGCCAGCAGCTTTGGGGTTGAAGAGACCCAGTACTTC	CASSFGVEETQYF
TRBJ2-3	-	few	17	TRBV27	TGTGCCAGCACCCCCATTTATCCGGCAGGGATGGCAGATACGCAGTATTTT	CASTPIYPAGMADTQYF
TRBJ1-4	-	few	13	TRBV7-2	TGTGCCAGCAGCCCGAGACTACGAGAAAAACTGTTTTTT	CASSPRLREKLFF
TRBJ2-3	-	few	15	TRBV28	TGTGCCAGCAGTCACTCAGGGTTAAGCACAGATACGCAGTATTTT	CASSHSGLSTDTQYF
TRBJ1-5	-	-	16	TRBV6-2/TRBV6-3	TGTGCCAGCAGTTATCTCTTCAGCAGGGGCAATCAGCCCCAGCATTTT	CASSYLFSRGNQPQHF
TRBJ2-7	-	few	12	TRBV20-1	TGCAGTGCTAGAGGTCTCTCCTACGAGCAGTACTTC	CSARGLSYEQYF
TRBJ2-5	-	-	14	TRBV11-2	TGTGCCAGCAGTCGCAGTCCCCCGAGATGGACCCAGTACTTC	CASSRSPPRWTQYF
TRBJ1-3	-	few	15	TRBV7-9	TGTGCCAGCAGCTCCGCCAGGCGCTCTGGAAACACCATATATTTT	CASSSARRSGNTIYF
TRBJ2-1	TRBD2	-	16	TRBV11-1	TGTGCCAGCAGCTTTCGGGCAAGCGGGGTTCGGGATGAGCAGTTCTTC	CASSFRASGVRDEQFF
TRBJ2-5	-	many	16	TRBV12-3/TRBV12-4	TGTGCCAGCAGTTTATTGGGTAGACTACGGGCGGAAACCCAGTACTTC	CASSLLGRLRAETQYF
TRBJ2-5	-	many	14	TRBV20-1	TGCAGTGCTGAGAACCCGGGGCTCCAAGAGACCCAGTACTTC	CSAENPGLQETQYF
TRBJ1-2	TRBD1	few	13	TRBV12-3/TRBV12-4	TGTGCCAGCAGTTTACGGACAGGGCATGGCTACACCTTC	CASSLRTGHGYTF